This TCR beta chain was observed in a study of cytomegalovirus exposure and HLA in healthy donors. Study-wide results and limits: Earlier findings revealed that most TCR beta V segments proved productive either about 87% or about 30% of the time.

This clone was seen a single time. Antigen specificity is unknown. In the PCR, 60 Vbeta and 13 Jbeta primers were used. Original handling: About 9.9 million of the 80 million or so unique TCR beta chains counted in a later analysis were shared. The repertoire was sequenced with immunoSEQ multiplex PCR; TCRdb's copy has only in-frame clones and lacks some. V and J calls and clone size follow that table, whereas D and trimming were derived from the DNA. The sample has 95,000 to 100,000 clones, approximately 77% seen once. Sequenced sample: PBMCs. This clonotype originated in a female donor in good health and CMV-seronegative.

CDR3 in amino acids: CASSLDTVGSRNTIYF. DNA of the CDR3: TGTGCCAGCAGCTTAGACACAGTGGGCAGCCGAAACACCATATATTTT. V is TRBV5-6 and J is TRBJ1-3; D is ambiguous. This CDR3 is built from 16 residues. The germline V gene encodes CDR1 SGHDT and CDR2 YYEEEE. Trimming removed 2 bases at V and 5 bases at J, with 17 bases between.